One sample yielded the 14 T cell receptor beta chains listed below, sequenced in a study of T cells after yellow fever vaccination. MiXCR, applied by TCRdb to the 5' RACE reads, yields one record per CDR3 protein. Here the sample spans 400,000 to 650,000 distinct CDR3 sequences, just over 20% being singletons. The sequenced sample was PBMCs, obtained about 20 days after the first yellow fever vaccination. These receptors were collected from a man younger than 35 who received the YFV17D yellow fever vaccine.

The rearrangement joins TRBV5-6 to TRBJ2-2; D gene ambiguous. The germline CDR1 and CDR2 sequences are SGHDT and YYEEEE. Trimming removed 10 bases at V and 0 bases at J, with 16 bases between. This CDR3 spans 15 amino acids. The CDR3 reads CAGSGSQTNTGELFF. DNA of the CDR3: TGTGCCGGATCCGGGTCACAGACGAACACCGGGGAGCTGTTTTTT.

The sample holds a few counts of this clonotype. J is TRBJ1-1 and V is TRBV7-9; D possibly corresponds to TRBD1 (5 bases). CDR3 size: 15 residues. Trimming left V 5 bases short and J 3 bases short, with 16 bases between. Germline-derived CDR1 and CDR2 are SEHNR and FQNEAQ (reference sequence). CDR3 sequence: CASSHRRGGDTEAFF. The CDR3 DNA sequence: TGTGCCAGCAGCCACCGACGCGGGGGGGACACTGAAGCTTTCTTT. Together with reference TRBV7-9 and TRBJ1-1, the CDR3 gives the full variable domain: DTGVSQNPRHKITKRGQNVTFRCDPISEHNRLYWYRQTLGQGPEFLTYFQNEAQLEKSRLLSDRFSAERPKGSFSTLEIQRTEQGDSAMYLCASSHRRGGDTEAFFGQGTRLTVV.

This clonotype has only a few counts. The V call is TRBV21-1, the J call TRBJ1-5. TRBV21-1 has pseudogene status. This CDR3 has 16 amino acids. CDR3 sequence reads: CASSSGTQEGNQPQHF. The DNA for the CDR3 is TGTGCCAGCAGTTCCGGGACTCAAGAGGGAAATCAGCCCCAGCATTTT.

A word on this clonotype: Compared with germline, one end of the junction differs, possibly owing to a read error. The chain combines TRBV7-9 with TRBJ2-7; no clear D. Germline CDR1 SEHNR, CDR2 FQNEAQ (reference sequence). This CDR3 region has 11 residues. CDR3 nucleotide sequence: TGTGCCAGCAGCCACAACTACGAGCCGTACTTC. Its protein product is CASSHNYEPYF.

This chain uses TRBV4-1 with TRBJ2-5; D possibly corresponds to TRBD1 (5 bases). Germline values: CDR1 MGHRA, CDR2 YSYEKL. V lost 1 base to trimming and J lost 9 bases, with 21 bases between them. This CDR3 spans 16 amino acids. DNA for the CDR3: TGCGCCAGCAGCCAAGTGGCAGGGTTCCCCAGTGATTCCCAGTACTTC. This encodes CASSQVAGFPSDSQYF.

This chain joins TRBV12-3 or TRBV12-4 and TRBJ1-5; the D gene is possibly TRBD1 (6 bases). CDR3 size: 19 residues. The V end was cut by 6 bases, the J end by 7 bases, with 31 bases between. The CDR3 nucleotides read TGTGCCAGCAGCCAAGAGACAGTTAGAACAGGGTCATTCGAACAGCCCCAGCATTTT. Translation gives CASSQETVRTGSFEQPQHF.

The chain couples TRBV28 to TRBJ2-2, with TRBD2 matching 7 bases. V trimming: 5 bases; J trimming: 3 bases; junction bases outside the gene matches: 6. Germline values: CDR1 MDHEN, CDR2 SYDVKM. This CDR3 is built from 15 residues. CDR3 protein: CASSPGGRYTGELFF. CDR3 coding DNA: TGTGCCAGCAGTCCGGGGGGTCGATACACCGGGGAGCTGTTTTTT.

The chain joins TRBV5-1 to TRBJ1-1; TRBD1 matches at 9 bases. Per the germline V gene, CDR1 is SGHRS and CDR2 is YFSETQ. Losses at the gene ends were 7 bases for V and 6 bases for J; bases not matched to a gene: 10. This CDR3 has 14 residues. CDR3 protein: CASGRDREFAEAFF. The CDR3 coding sequence is TGCGCCAGCGGCCGGGACAGGGAATTCGCTGAAGCTTTCTTT.

CDR3 loop: CASSLAFTGSSGNTIYF. Here the CDR3 DNA reads TGTGCCAGCAGTTTAGCTTTTACAGGGTCCTCTGGAAACACCATATATTTT. The chain links TRBV12-3 or TRBV12-4 to TRBJ1-3; D perhaps matches TRBD1 (6 bases). This CDR3 is 17 amino acids long. V lost 0 bases and J lost 0, with 12 bases in between.

This clonotype has just a few counts. The chain recombines TRBV27 with TRBJ2-2; either TRBD1 or TRBD2 may fit D (5 bases each). The CDR3 is made up of 14 amino acids. Germline-derived CDR1 and CDR2 are MNHEY and SMNVEV (reference sequence). V lost 3 bases and J 6 bases, leaving 11 bases between the germline ends. The CDR3 DNA reads as TGTGCCAGCAGTTTTCCTGGGGGATCCGGGGAGCTGTTTTTT. Encoded protein: CASSFPGGSGELFF.

This chain joins TRBV12-3 or TRBV12-4 and TRBJ2-1; TRBD2 is a possible D gene (6 bases). Trimming left V 4 bases short and J 9 bases short, with 13 bases between. This CDR3 spans 13 amino acids. CDR3 sequence: CASSYGRGTEQFF. In DNA form, the CDR3 reads TGTGCCAGCAGTTATGGACGGGGGACTGAGCAGTTCTTC.

This clonotype occurred a few times. CDR3 nucleotides: TGTGCCAGCAGTTCAACCCAGGGGCCCCCCGGGCACGAGCAGTACGTC. Residues: CASSSTQGPPGHEQYV. This chain joins TRBV6-5 and TRBJ2-7, with D possibly being TRBD1 (6 bases). Trimming left V 4 bases short and J 5 bases short, with 21 bases between. CDR3 size: 16 residues. Germline V gene lookup returns CDR1 MNHEY and CDR2 SVGAGI.

The chain joins TRBV5-1 to TRBJ1-6; D gene unclear. The germline CDR1 and CDR2 sequences are SGHRS and YFSETQ. The CDR3 is 14 residues long. V was clipped by 4 bases and J by 7 bases, with 12 bases between them. CDR3 DNA sequence: TGCGCCAGCAGCCTGAGTGGTTTCAATTCACCCCTCCACTTT. It is translated as CASSLSGFNSPLHF.

CDR3 nucleotides: TGTGCCAGCAGCGTAGGGGGACAGTTCTACGAGCAGTACTTC. The encoded protein is CASSVGGQFYEQYF. The genes are TRBV9 and TRBJ2-7; 7 bases match TRBD1. With 0 bases clipped from V and 3 bases from J, the junction kept 3 bases outside the gene matches. Looked up from germline, CDR1 is SGDLS and CDR2 is YYNGEE. The CDR3 has 14 amino acids.